This is a list of T cell receptor beta chains from one sample in a study of blood T cell repertoires in COVID-19. Data came from immunoSEQ multiplex PCR; TCRdb stores just in-frame clones and leaves some out. The table lists about 400,000 clones, roughly 89% of them singletons. The sequencing input was PBMCs or T cells enriched from blood (not recorded which). The receptors were sampled from a woman in her thirties who had recovered from COVID-19. Both conserved end residues are part of each CDR3. The order of the fields is V gene, J gene, clone size, CDR3 protein. The listing skips clone size in some rows; elsewhere it reads once, few, many or a size class.

TRBV7-2	TRBJ2-7	-	CASSLGTAYEQYF
TRBV19	TRBJ2-2	-	CATGLAGELFF
TRBV7-2	TRBJ1-2	-	CASSLHTGTGYYGYTF
TRBV19	TRBJ1-2	-	CASRKQGSDGYTF
TRBV11-1	TRBJ2-4	-	CASTSNPTGTGIQYF
TRBV4-2	TRBJ2-7	-	CASSPQTTTGTGYSHEQYF
TRBV19	TRBJ1-2	-	CATSLSGSNYGYTF
TRBV19	TRBJ1-1	-	CASSPAGQGTAFF
TRBV15	TRBJ1-2	-	CATSRDRGQGKAGYTF
TRBV11-3	TRBJ2-1	-	CASSSLPSGEQFF
TRBV27	TRBJ2-7	-	CASSFGGSTSYEQYF
TRBV30	TRBJ2-5	few	CAWSVKETQYF
TRBV12-3/TRBV12-4	TRBJ1-1	-	CASKTGSNTEAFF
TRBV10-2	TRBJ2-1	few	CASSAVNEQFF
TRBV9	TRBJ2-5	once	CASSVGGAVGETQYF
TRBV11-2	TRBJ2-7	-	CASGKSGGAYEQYF
TRBV11-2	TRBJ2-1	-	CASSLEWDRGTSSYNEQFF
TRBV18	TRBJ1-6	-	CASSPADRGSPLHF
TRBV18	TRBJ2-1	-	CASSPGGLDLEQFF
TRBV11-2	TRBJ1-3	-	CASSLWGDSGNTIYF
TRBV12-3/TRBV12-4	TRBJ1-4	-	CASSSITNEKLFF
TRBV5-1	TRBJ2-3	-	CASSSAGEVTDTQYF
TRBV4-1	TRBJ2-3	many	CASSQADFPRTDTQYF
TRBV3-1/TRBV3-2	TRBJ2-1	-	CASSQVYSSYNEQFF
TRBV11-3	TRBJ2-7	-	CASSPPPKEREPEYF
TRBV5-1	TRBJ2-1	-	CASTDSWAAGNEQFF
TRBV12-2	TRBJ2-1	-	CASRLMSPGLAYNEQFF
TRBV5-1	TRBJ1-1	-	CASSPTGWNTEAFF
TRBV28	TRBJ2-7	-	CASSRDYREQYF
TRBV18	TRBJ2-3	-	CASSLTGGDTQYF
TRBV19	TRBJ2-7	-	CASSSMAGIPYEQYF